The rows below give T cell receptor beta chains drawn from one sample of a study of blood T cells in healthy people across ages. TCRdb re-derived calls from the 5' RACE reads in MiXCR, one entry per CDR3 protein. The sample shows 1,800,000 or so distinct CDR3 sequences, 39% of them seen only once. Sequences were obtained from blood. Every receptor here comes from a human donor in good health. The CDR3 runs from the conserved cysteine through the conserved F or W. D genes are given only for firm matches. Clone size is given for some rows only: seen once, a few or many times, or a class if the clone is expanded.

D gene,clone size,V gene,J gene,CDR3 protein,CDR3 DNA
.,.,TRBV20-1,TRBJ2-7,CSGKDGYEQYF,TGCAGTGGCAAAGACGGCTACGAGCAGTACTTC
TRBD1,.,TRBV20-1,TRBJ1-2,CSARHPTGGNGYTF,TGCAGTGCTAGGCACCCGACAGGGGGAAATGGCTACACCTTC
.,.,TRBV4-1,TRBJ2-4,CASSQGRVKNIQYF,TGCGCCAGCAGCCAAGGGAGGGTCAAAAACATTCAGTACTTC
.,.,TRBV7-2,TRBJ2-7,CASFRGRVEDEQYF,TGTGCCAGCTTCCGTGGCAGGGTAGAAGACGAGCAGTACTTC
TRBD2,once,TRBV28,TRBJ2-4,CASRMCGGESENIQYF,TGTGCCAGCCGAATGTGCGGGGGAGAATCGGAAAACATTCAGTACTTC
.,.,TRBV24-1,TRBJ1-5,CATSPGGVKQPQHF,TGTGCCACCAGCCCGGGGGGGGTGAAGCAGCCCCAGCATTTT
.,.,TRBV9,TRBJ1-2,CASSVASSNYGYTF,TGTGCCAGCAGCGTAGCCAGTTCTAACTATGGCTACACCTTC
.,.,TRBV2,TRBJ1-1,CASSEAVLGGTEAFF,TGTGCCAGCAGTGAAGCCGTACTAGGGGGCACTGAAGCTTTCTTT
.,.,TRBV28,TRBJ2-7,CASSFGQSYGQYF,TGTGCCAGCAGTTTTGGGCAGAGCTACGGGCAGTACTTC
TRBD2,.,TRBV29-1,TRBJ2-4,CSVGLAGVSLYF,TGCAGCGTCGGACTAGCGGGGGTGTCGTTGTACTTC
.,.,TRBV5-1,TRBJ2-7,CASSLKGQFEQYF,TGCGCCAGCAGCTTGAAAGGACAGTTCGAGCAGTACTTC
TRBD1,.,TRBV7-2,TRBJ1-2,CASSIPGQVDGYTF,TGTGCCAGCAGCATCCCGGGACAGGTGGATGGCTACACCTTC
TRBD2,.,TRBV11-3,TRBJ2-5,CAGSWGTSGGETQYF,TGTGCCGGCAGCTGGGGGACTAGCGGGGGCGAGACCCAGTACTTC
.,once,TRBV4-2,TRBJ2-1,CASSQIWGDYNEQFF,TGTGCCAGCAGCCAAATCTGGGGCGACTACAATGAGCAGTTCTTC
TRBD1,few,TRBV27,TRBJ2-3,CASSQDRVGDTQYF,TGTGCCAGCAGCCAGGACAGGGTTGGGGATACGCAGTATTTT
TRBD2,.,TRBV5-1,TRBJ2-2,CASSLGEGLNTGELFF,TGCGCCAGCAGCTTGGGGGAGGGGCTGAACACCGGGGAGCTGTTTTTT
.,.,TRBV5-1,TRBJ2-7,CASSLGGPPISYEQYF,TGCGCCAGCAGTTTAGGTGGGCCCCCGATCTCCTACGAGCAGTACTTC
.,.,TRBV7-2,TRBJ2-1,CASSRSVRDSYNEQFF,TGTGCCAGCAGCCGCTCGGTGCGGGACTCCTACAATGAGCAGTTCTTC
TRBD2,.,TRBV13,TRBJ2-5,CASSLSVAGAYQETQYF,TGTGCCAGCAGCTTATCAGTAGCGGGGGCGTACCAAGAGACCCAGTACTTC
TRBD1,few,TRBV6-6,TRBJ2-5,CASSSLPPGTGRETQYF,TGTGCCAGCAGCTCACTACCGCCTGGGACAGGTCGGGAGACCCAGTACTTC
.,once,TRBV11-2,TRBJ2-1,CASQQGNEQFF,TGTGCCAGCCAGCAAGGGAACGAGCAGTTCTTC
.,.,TRBV28,TRBJ1-2,CASSPPGQILYGYTF,TGTGCCAGCAGTCCTCCAGGACAGATCCTCTATGGCTACACCTTC
.,few,TRBV20-1,TRBJ2-5,CSARYSGRETQYF,TGCAGTGCTAGATACTCGGGGAGGGAGACCCAGTACTTC
.,.,TRBV7-9,TRBJ2-5,CASSQGGLTHRETQYF,TGTGCCAGCAGCCAAGGGGGACTCACTCATAGGGAGACCCAGTACTTC
.,.,TRBV7-3,TRBJ2-1,CASSWGVYNEQFF,TGTGCCAGCAGCTGGGGGGTCTACAATGAGCAGTTCTTC
.,few,TRBV7-2,TRBJ2-7,CASSSSVGSYEQYF,TGTGCCAGCAGTTCGTCGGTGGGTTCCTACGAGCAGTACTTC
TRBD2,few,TRBV4-1,TRBJ2-1,CASSQRAGGIYNEQFF,TGCGCCAGCAGCCAAAGAGCGGGGGGTATCTACAATGAGCAGTTCTTC
.,many,TRBV7-6,TRBJ1-1,CASSLGSGTEAFF,TGTGCCAGCAGCTTAGGTTCAGGGACTGAAGCTTTCTTT
TRBD1,few,TRBV7-2,TRBJ2-5,CASSFRQGAGETQYF,TGTGCCAGCAGCTTCAGACAGGGGGCTGGGGAGACCCAGTACTTC
TRBD1,many,TRBV29-1,TRBJ1-2,CSVEDRGPGYTF,TGCAGCGTTGAAGACAGGGGGCCTGGCTACACCTTC
.,.,TRBV10-1,TRBJ2-5,CASSNTGSRETQYF,TGCGCCAGCAGTAATACAGGGTCACGGGAGACCCAGTACTTC
TRBD2,few,TRBV7-9,TRBJ2-5,CTSSPRTSGALSETQYF,TGTACCAGCAGCCCCAGGACTAGCGGGGCCTTGAGTGAGACCCAGTACTTC
.,many,TRBV5-6,TRBJ2-1,CASSAGPYNEQFF,TGTGCCAGCAGCGCGGGACCCTACAATGAGCAGTTCTTC
.,.,TRBV2,TRBJ1-2,CASSEEQAPSCGYTF,TGTGCCAGCAGTGAAGAGCAGGCACCTTCCTGTGGCTACACCTTC
.,.,TRBV7-6,TRBJ2-7,CASSPSGAEQYF,TGTGCCAGCAGTCCATCAGGGGCCGAGCAGTACTTC
.,.,TRBV20-1,TRBJ1-6,CSARDGQPRSPLHF,TGCAGTGCTAGAGATGGGCAGCCGAGATCACCCCTCCACTTT
.,.,TRBV5-4,TRBJ2-7,CASSLDTGYSYEQYF,TGTGCCAGCAGCTTGGATACGGGATACTCCTACGAGCAGTACTTC
TRBD1,few,TRBV6-2/TRBV6-3,TRBJ2-7,CATDNSRQGLYEQYF,TGTGCCACCGATAACTCGAGACAGGGCCTCTACGAGCAGTACTTC
TRBD2,few,TRBV7-2,TRBJ2-7,CASSLQAGNPTYEQYF,TGTGCCAGCAGCTTACAAGCGGGAAACCCAACCTACGAGCAGTACTTC
.,.,TRBV12-3/TRBV12-4,TRBJ2-3,CASSLIIGTDTQYF,TGTGCCAGCAGTTTAATTATTGGGACAGATACGCAGTATTTT
.,.,TRBV27,TRBJ1-1,CASIEASGLAFF,TGTGCCAGCATCGAGGCTTCAGGGCTGGCTTTCTTT
TRBD2,few,TRBV5-5,TRBJ2-1,CASSSLGAGGYNEQFF,TGTGCCAGCAGCTCCCTAGGGGCGGGGGGGTACAATGAGCAGTTCTTC
.,.,TRBV7-2,TRBJ2-1,CASSLVQGNNNEQFF,TGTGCCAGCAGCTTAGTACAGGGAAACAACAATGAGCAGTTCTTC
TRBD2,.,TRBV12-3/TRBV12-4,TRBJ2-5,CASRLAPAQETQYF,TGTGCCAGCAGACTAGCGCCAGCTCAAGAGACCCAGTACTTC
TRBD1,.,TRBV29-1,TRBJ1-1,CSVRGQGGVGTEAFF,TGCAGCGTTCGGGGACAGGGTGGCGTTGGGACTGAAGCTTTCTTT
.,.,TRBV6-2/TRBV6-3,TRBJ2-4,CASSCGLKLAKNIQYF,TGTGCCAGCAGTTGTGGCCTGAAGCTAGCCAAAAACATTCAGTACTTC
.,few,TRBV19,TRBJ2-1,CASSPTLVLAYFDEQFF,TGTGCCAGTAGTCCGACCCTCGTGCTAGCGTATTTCGATGAGCAGTTCTTC
TRBD2,.,TRBV20-1,TRBJ2-7,CSAQDVGGVVNEQYF,TGCAGTGCCCAGGACGTGGGGGGGGTTGTAAACGAGCAGTACTTC
.,.,TRBV20-1,TRBJ1-1,CSATVGRGLNTEAFF,TGCAGTGCTACCGTTGGGAGGGGGTTGAACACTGAAGCTTTCTTT
.,.,TRBV7-9,TRBJ1-1,CASSLQPDSEAFF,TGTGCCAGCAGCCTACAGCCTGACTCTGAAGCTTTCTTT
.,.,TRBV15,TRBJ2-3,CATSTAFGSTDTQYF,TGTGCCACCAGCACAGCATTTGGCTCCACAGATACGCAGTATTTT
TRBD2,.,TRBV7-8,TRBJ2-4,CASSPLHSRTIAGEQYF,TGTGCCAGCAGCCCCCTGCATTCTAGGACCATCGCGGGGGAGCAGTACTTC
TRBD1,few,TRBV6-5,TRBJ1-3,CATRDRSSGNTIYF,TGTGCCACCCGGGACAGAAGCTCTGGAAACACCATATATTTT
.,.,TRBV2,TRBJ2-5,CASVRGMETQYF,TGTGCCAGCGTCAGGGGTATGGAGACCCAGTACTTC
.,.,TRBV20-1,TRBJ2-3,CSARSLTYTDTQYF,TGCAGTGCTAGAAGCCTCACCTACACGGATACGCAGTATTTT
TRBD1,once,TRBV20-1,TRBJ2-1,CSAPLYPGQGYNEQFF,TGCAGTGCCCCGCTTTATCCGGGACAGGGTTACAATGAGCAGTTCTTC
TRBD2,.,TRBV20-1,TRBJ2-5,CSARPSGGASGTQYF,TGCAGTGCTAGACCTAGCGGGGGGGCCAGCGGGACCCAGTACTTC
TRBD1,few,TRBV6-5,TRBJ1-1,CASRSGQGGAAFF,TGTGCCAGCAGAAGTGGACAGGGCGGTGCAGCTTTCTTT
.,few,TRBV4-1,TRBJ2-7,CASSQAGPGGHYEQYF,TGCGCCAGCAGCCAAGCCGGGCCAGGGGGGCACTACGAGCAGTACTTC